These 17 T cell receptor beta chains originate from one sample sequenced in a study of blood T cell repertoires in COVID-19 (dated by TCRdb to the early 2020s). To prepare the library, the immunoSEQ multiplex PCR assay was applied. TCRdb provides this immuneACCESS table in a form limited to in-frame rearrangements. Some clones are lacking; in checked studies, under half of them reflect an unresolved V gene, and why the rest are absent is not known. The sample table lists around 160,000 clones, 80% of them with a count of one. Approximately 6% of the sample lies in the top ten. Sequencing was carried out using PBMCs or T cells enriched from blood (not recorded which). The receptors were sampled from a man aged 40-55 years who had recovered from COVID-19.

The chain is built from TRBV2 and TRBJ2-2; D is possibly TRBD1 (6 bases). CDR1 and CDR2 (germline): SNHLY, FYNNEI. V was pared by 10 bases and J by 1 base, with 10 bases between. CDR3 length: 13 amino acids. The CDR3 region has the DNA TGTGCCATTTTGGGACAGAACACCGGGGAGCTGTTTTTT. Amino acids: CAILGQNTGELFF.

J is TRBJ2-3 and V is TRBV19; 15 nucleotides agree with TRBD2. The CDR3 runs to 19 residues. After removal of 10 bases from V and 6 bases from J, the junction contained 20 bases not matched to a gene. CDR1 and CDR2 from the germline V gene are LNHDA and SQIVND (reference sequence). In DNA form, the CDR3 reads TGTGCCAACGGGCGAGGACTAGCGGGGGGGCCGGGAAAGACCGATACGCAGTATTTT. This translates into CANGRGLAGGPGKTDTQYF.

This clone was counted once. V gene TRBV6-5 combines with J gene TRBJ1-2; 8 nucleotides agree with TRBD1. CDR1 is MNHEY and CDR2 is SVGAGI in the germline V gene. The CDR3 is 13 amino acids. After removal of 7 bases from V and 4 bases from J, the junction contained 5 bases not matched to a gene. The CDR3 reads CASTGTGSYGYTF. In DNA, the CDR3 is TGTGCCAGCACGGGGACAGGCTCCTATGGCTACACCTTC.

The V and J genes are TRBV24-1 and TRBJ1-5, with 8 positions matching TRBD1. The germline V gene encodes CDR1 KGHDR and CDR2 SFDVKD. This CDR3 contains 14 residues. V shed 4 bases and J 6 bases; nucleotides not matched to a gene: 4. The CDR3 nucleotides read TGTGCCACCAGTGACCCGGACAGGGCTCAGCCCCAGCATTTT. Translated: CATSDPDRAQPQHF.

This rearrangement joins TRBV5-1 to TRBJ2-5; D may be TRBD2 (7 bases). Germline CDR1 SGHRS, CDR2 YFSETQ. V lost 4 bases and J 0 bases, leaving 25 bases between the germline ends. CDR3 length: 19 residues. The CDR3 spells CASSLSIRSGAGDQETQYF. The CDR3 DNA sequence: TGCGCCAGCAGCCTATCTATCCGCTCAGGGGCGGGAGACCAAGAGACCCAGTACTTC. Supplemented by reference TRBV5-1 and TRBJ2-5, the full variable domain reads KAGVTQTPRYLIKTRGQQVTLSCSPISGHRSVSWYQQTPGQGLQFLFEYFSETQRNKGNFPGRFSGRQFSNSRSEMNVSTLELGDSALYLCASSLSIRSGAGDQETQYFGPGTRLLVL.

This clone was detected once. J is TRBJ2-5 and V is TRBV24-1; maybe TRBD2 (5 bases). V was pared by 4 bases and J by 7 bases, with 12 bases between. Germline V gives CDR1 KGHDR, CDR2 SFDVKD. The CDR3 extends over 13 amino acids. The DNA for the CDR3 is TGTGCCACCAGTGAGGACCCCGCGGGGACCCAGTACTTC. Protein sequence: CATSEDPAGTQYF.

This clone has only one observation. CDR3 DNA sequence: TGTGCCAGCAGTCAATCCCCAGGGGTTTATGGCTACACCTTC. Translated: CASSQSPGVYGYTF. The V call is TRBV6-5, the J call TRBJ1-2; tentative D call: TRBD1 (6 bases). Germline assignment: CDR1 MNHEY and CDR2 SVGAGI. V lost 5 bases and J 5 bases, leaving 15 bases between the germline ends. There are 14 residues in the CDR3.

The chain has TRBV19 and TRBJ1-1; tentatively, D is TRBD1 (5 bases). The V gene lost 3 bases and the J gene lost 5 bases, with 13 bases spanning the gap. Germline V gene lookup returns CDR1 LNHDA and CDR2 SQIVND (reference sequence). This CDR3 is built from 14 residues. For the CDR3, the DNA is TGTGCCAGTAGTATCCAAGGGGATAGGACTGAAGCTTTCTTT. Translated, it gives CASSIQGDRTEAFF.

In nucleotides, the CDR3 is TGTGCCAGCGAGTCGGGACAGGGGGACTATGGCTACACCTTC. Encoded protein: CASESGQGDYGYTF. The V gene is TRBV3-1 (or the pseudogene TRBV3-2), the J gene TRBJ1-2, with 11 nucleotides matching TRBD1. Germline V gene sequence: CDR1 LGHDT, CDR2 YNNKEL (reference sequence). V gave up 8 bases and J gave up 3 bases; unmatched junction bases: 5. This CDR3 is built from 14 residues.

This clone has a single count. The rearrangement links TRBV12-3 or TRBV12-4 to TRBJ2-3, with 7 bases that match TRBD2. After removal of 8 bases from V and 10 bases from J, the junction contained 9 bases not matched to a gene. This CDR3 is 12 amino acids long. Here the CDR3 DNA reads TGTGCCAGCGGGAGGGAGGGGTACCCGCAGTATTTT. Protein: CASGREGYPQYF.

This clone appeared once. The V call is TRBV6-4, the J call TRBJ2-1, with a weak D call TRBD2 (5 bases). This CDR3 has 15 residues. Germline lookup yields CDR1 MRHNA and CDR2 SNTAGT. With 7 bases removed from V and 0 bases from J, the gap between germline ends came to 13 bases. The CDR3 DNA reads TGTGCCAGCACTCCCGCGGGTCTCTCCTACAATGAGCAGTTCTTC. Amino acid sequence: CASTPAGLSYNEQFF.

The chain recombines TRBV27 with TRBJ1-4, with 8 bases fitting TRBD1. Germline V gene lookup returns CDR1 MNHEY and CDR2 SMNVEV (reference sequence). The CDR3 length is 16 residues. The V gene end was trimmed by 6 bases and the J gene end by 8 bases; junction bases not matched to a gene: 14. CDR3 sequence: CASRTPTGTGQEKLFF. In nucleotides, the CDR3 is TGTGCCAGCAGGACGCCTACCGGGACAGGACAAGAAAAACTGTTTTTT.

This clone was counted at least ten times. The rearrangement joins TRBV19 to TRBJ1-2, with TRBD1 matching 9 bases. Germline assignment: CDR1 LNHDA and CDR2 SQIVND (reference sequence). Trimming took 4 bases from V and 5 from J; bases not matched to a gene: 8. The CDR3 has 15 amino acids. CDR3 sequence (DNA): TGTGCCAGTAGTAGGAGACAGGGGGGGCCTTATGGCTACACCTTC. Translating gives CASSRRQGGPYGYTF.

The chain uses TRBV4-1 and TRBJ2-7; D perhaps matches TRBD2 (6 bases). V was cut by 2 bases and J by 6 bases, with 17 bases left in between. Germline CDR1 reads MGHRA; CDR2 reads YSYEKL. The CDR3 runs to 15 residues. CDR3 in amino acids: CASSQRASAGPEQYF. CDR3 in DNA: TGCGCCAGCAGCCAAAGAGCTAGCGCGGGTCCCGAGCAGTACTTC.

CDR3 sequence (DNA): TGTGCCAGCAGCTCACTATTATACACTAGCACAGATACGCAGTATTTT. Its protein is CASSSLLYTSTDTQYF. The V and J genes are TRBV11-2 and TRBJ2-3; D remains unclear. CDR1 is SGHAT and CDR2 is FQNNGV in the germline V gene. V lost 4 bases, J lost 0 bases, and 14 bases lay in between. The CDR3 covers 16 residues.

This clone was seen a handful of times. The rearrangement uses TRBV2 and TRBJ2-5; D gene ambiguous. Trimming stripped 7 bases from V and 3 bases from J, with 9 bases between. The CDR3 is 12 residues long. CDR1 is SNHLY, CDR2 FYNNEI, per germline. CDR3 sequence (DNA): TGTGCCAGCACGAGCCAAAAAGAGACCCAGTACTTC. It encodes CASTSQKETQYF.

Points on this clone: This sample also contains other DNA sequences that code for the same CDR3. The V gene is TRBV19, the J gene TRBJ1-5; D gene unclear. The V gene lost 5 bases and the J gene lost 7 bases, with 12 bases spanning the gap. Germline lookup yields CDR1 LNHDA and CDR2 SQIVND (reference sequence). The CDR3 consists of 13 residues. This CDR3 reads CASSQEGSQPQHF. DNA for the CDR3: TGTGCCAGTAGTCAGGAGGGATCACAGCCCCAGCATTTT.